This T cell receptor (beta chain) is drawn from a study of CD4+ T cells in melanoma. Measured with immunoSEQ multiplex PCR; TCRdb has only the in-frame clones, and not every one. The data hold some 47,000 clones, with approximately 89% observed a single time. Remarks on this clone: Its antigen remains unknown.

V lost 8 bases and J 3 bases, leaving 17 bases between the germline ends. This CDR3 contains 15 residues. CDR1 is SGHTA and CDR2 is FQGNSA in the germline V gene. Study-wide results and limits: CD8+ T cell, macrophage and B cell function reportedly correlated with neoantigen-specific CD4+ T cells. Neoantigen-specific CD4+ T cells in melanoma reportedly had diverse differentiation states.

The material sequenced was peripheral blood. The V gene is TRBV7-2, the J gene TRBJ2-4; D may be TRBD1 or TRBD2 (5 bases each). This TCR came from a human donor with melanoma. CDR3 DNA sequence: TGTGCCAGCGGGCGTGGGGGTCGGGACAAAAACATTCAGTACTTC. Translating gives CASGRGGRDKNIQYF.